This is a list of T cell receptor beta chains from one sample in a study of a mutant IDH1 vaccine in newly diagnosed glioma. No antigen has been assigned to these receptors. The assay was immunoSEQ multiplex PCR, and TCRdb's table has in-frame clones only and misses some. Among around 100,000 clones listed, roughly 89% were seen once. Sequencing used PBMCs, obtained from a glioma patient whose treatment included an IDH1 peptide vaccine. These receptors originate from a woman between 50 and 59 years old with glioma. The CDR3 runs from the conserved cysteine through the conserved F or W.

>TRBV5-1
CASSGGQGGYEQYF
>TRBV10-1
CASSDPGLQGQYF
>TRBV4-2
CASSRSRLTSPYNEQFF
>TRBV7-9
CASSFGLAVDEQFF
>TRBV7-9
CASSLETRRWDEQFF
>TRBV7-9
CASSLAGGRTDTQYF
>TRBV28
CASRTGAVTYEQYF
>TRBV5-4
CASSLASDSNTEAFF
>TRBV15
CATGTKSSYEQYF
>TRBV7-9
CASSFKGSGQETQYF
>TRBV7-3
CASSQDRINYGYTF
>TRBV7-3
CASSLNSGRLSNEQFF
>TRBV27
CASRTVATNEKLFF
>TRBV5-1
CASSPDSLNQPQHF
>TRBV29-1
CSVDLVRGRGEQFF
>TRBV7-8
CASSLATGQGYGYTF
>TRBV30
CAWSLAGYPTDTQYF
>TRBV21-1
CASSKRASGSSNEQFF
>TRBV7-7
CASSLAADSYEQYF
>TRBV7-3
CASSPGGVAGQETQYF
>TRBV5-1
CASSLRQGNRDTQYF
>TRBV28
CASSGGSPYNEQFF
>TRBV10-1
CASNRTGPENTEAFF
>TRBV10-3
CAISDTMAGNIQYF
>TRBV6-5
CASSYSTENEKLFF
>TRBV28
CASSLLGRWATNYNEQFF
>TRBV2
CASTYHTEAFF
>TRBV6-5
CASSYRDGSSYEQYF
>TRBV28
CASSLRGLRGYRLTGNTIYF
>TRBV27
CASSLEAWGNQPQHF
>TRBV18
CASSPEAGQGSAFF
>TRBV7-6
CASSFLDSPNTEAFF
>TRBV7-8
CASRQTGTSGRSYEQYF
>TRBV15
CATSRDYNRENIQYF
>TRBV4-1
CASSQSPIIGRAYNEQFF
>TRBV19
CASSLGGTARTSPLHF
>TRBV18
CASSQSSGANVLTF
>TRBV15
CATSRKAPGAEAFF
>TRBV10-3
CAISESEGFYGYTF
>TRBV2
CASTLNADTQYF
>TRBV28
CASSFGLAGTGGELFF
>TRBV4-1
CASTYRLADSYNEQFF
>TRBV19
CASSALDRDREQYF
>TRBV5-1
CASSSLSTQETQYF
>TRBV7-9
CASSFAGETQYF
>TRBV11-2
CASSQTAFSGNTIYF
>TRBV5-8
CASSLVPNTEAFF
>TRBV21-1
CASRMGIFSGNTIYF
>TRBV7-9
CASSPWSGASTDTQYF
>TRBV30
CAWSVRLNTEAFF
>TRBV12-5
CASGTGLTEAFF
>TRBV11-1
CASSSPRLAGGVSTGELFF